The rows below give T cell receptor beta chains drawn from one sample of a study of T cell responses to AZD1222 COVID-19 vaccine. Using immunoSEQ multiplex PCR, the repertoire was profiled, and TCRdb retains in-frame clones only, with some absent. The top ten clones hold about 0.5% of a sample with around 260,000 clones, 90% to 95% of them seen once. The sequenced sample was peripheral blood, obtained on day 0 of AZD1222 vaccination. These receptors were collected from an adult in good health. CDR3s include the opening cysteine and the closing phenylalanine or tryptophan. D genes are given only for firm matches. The size field is filled for only some rows; it gives once, few, many or a size class.

TRBV7-2	NA	16	TRBD1	TRBJ2-7	TGTGCCAGCAGCCTGGGAGTCGCGACAGGGGGCATCGAGCAGTACTTC	CASSLGVATGGIEQYF
TRBV11-2	NA	17	NA	TRBJ1-3	TGTGCCAGCAGCTTAGATATCGGACAGACCTCTGGAAACACCATATATTTT	CASSLDIGQTSGNTIYF
TRBV3-1/TRBV3-2	NA	15	NA	TRBJ1-3	TGTGCCAGCACCCCTGGACTGCTCTCTGGAAACACCATATATTTT	CASTPGLLSGNTIYF
TRBV5-4	NA	16	NA	TRBJ2-7	TGTGCCAGCAGCTTGGCCGGGGGAACCGGTGCCTACGAGCAGTACTTC	CASSLAGGTGAYEQYF
TRBV28	NA	15	NA	TRBJ1-1	TGTGCCAGCAGCCGGAGTGGCGGGTCGAACACTGAAGCTTTCTTT	CASSRSGGSNTEAFF
TRBV5-6	NA	15	NA	TRBJ2-1	TGTGCCAGCAGCTCGGGTGGCTTCTCCTACAATGAGCAGTTCTTC	CASSSGGFSYNEQFF
TRBV2	NA	13	TRBD1	TRBJ1-5	TGTGCCAGCAATGACAGGGGGAATCAGCCCCAGCATTTT	CASNDRGNQPQHF
TRBV27	NA	14	NA	TRBJ1-1	TGTGCCAGCAGTTTAGATTCCCTGAACACTGAAGCTTTCTTT	CASSLDSLNTEAFF
TRBV10-2	NA	14	NA	TRBJ1-6	TGCGCCAGCTGCCGAACAAGGGATAATTCACCCCTCCACTTT	CASCRTRDNSPLHF
TRBV7-9	NA	12	TRBD1	TRBJ1-2	TGTGCCAGCAGCTTAGCGAATTACAGGGGCGCCTTC	CASSLANYRGAF
TRBV7-9	NA	14	NA	TRBJ1-5	TGTGCCAGCAGCGCACAGGTTAGCAATCAGCCCCAGCATTTT	CASSAQVSNQPQHF
TRBV28	NA	16	TRBD2	TRBJ2-6	TGTGCCAGCAGGCTAGCGGGGCTTACTGGGGCCAACGTCCTGACTTTC	CASRLAGLTGANVLTF
TRBV28	NA	13	NA	TRBJ2-7	TGTGCCAGCAGTTTAGGAGGGATCTACGAGCAGTACTTC	CASSLGGIYEQYF
TRBV30	NA	11	NA	TRBJ1-1	TGTGCCTGGAGTAGGAACACTGAAGCTTTCTTT	CAWSRNTEAFF
TRBV20-1	few	10	NA	TRBJ1-2	TGCAGTGCCCCAATGTATGGCTACACCTTC	CSAPMYGYTF
TRBV28	few	15	TRBD2	TRBJ2-1	TGTGCCAGCAGTTTAGGTAGCGGGGGTATCAATGAGCAGTTCTTC	CASSLGSGGINEQFF
TRBV28	NA	15	NA	TRBJ1-3	TGTGCCAGCAGTTTGTGGGGGCTAGCTGGAAACACCATATATTTT	CASSLWGLAGNTIYF
TRBV6-5	NA	14	TRBD1	TRBJ1-6	TGTGCCAGCACCACCCCCGGGACAGGGTCACCCCTCCACTTT	CASTTPGTGSPLHF
TRBV7-9	NA	12	NA	TRBJ2-3	TGTGCCAGCAGTCACCCGGACTCCACGCAGTATTTT	CASSHPDSTQYF
TRBV18	NA	13	NA	TRBJ1-2	TGTGCCAGCTCACGCGCAGGGATGGATGGCTACACCTTC	CASSRAGMDGYTF
TRBV19	NA	12	NA	TRBJ1-5	TGTGCCAGTAGTATGATAACCCGGCACCAGCATTTT	CASSMITRHQHF